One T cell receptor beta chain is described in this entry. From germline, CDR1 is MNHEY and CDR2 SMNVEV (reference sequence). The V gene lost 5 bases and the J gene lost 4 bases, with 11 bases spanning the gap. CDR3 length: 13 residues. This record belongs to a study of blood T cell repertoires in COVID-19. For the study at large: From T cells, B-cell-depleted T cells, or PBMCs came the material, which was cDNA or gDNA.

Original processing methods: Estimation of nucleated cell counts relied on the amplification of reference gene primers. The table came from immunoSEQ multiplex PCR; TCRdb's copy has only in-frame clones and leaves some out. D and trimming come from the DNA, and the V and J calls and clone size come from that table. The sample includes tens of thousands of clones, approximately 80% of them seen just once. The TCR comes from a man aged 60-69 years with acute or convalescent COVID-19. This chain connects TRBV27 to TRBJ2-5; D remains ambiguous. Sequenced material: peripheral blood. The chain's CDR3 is CASSNVSVETQYF. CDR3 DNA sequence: TGTGCCAGCAGTAACGTTTCGGTAGAGACCCAGTACTTC.